The 15 T cell receptor beta chains given below trace back to one sample, sequenced in a study of T cells in Graves' hyperthyroidism and ophthalmopathy. The TCR beta CDR3 regions underwent amplification using RNA transcripts as the source. HTBI primers were the set used in a first-round RT-PCR of the TCR CDR3. TCRdb itself ran the multiplex PCR reads through MiXCR, one entry per CDR3 protein. The sample has roughly 380,000 distinct CDR3 sequences; over 15% are singletons. Material for sequencing was blood. The receptors stem from a woman between 40 and 50 years old with Graves' ophthalmopathy.

This chain connects TRBV2 to TRBJ1-5, with a possible D match to TRBD1 (5 bases). With 3 bases removed from V and 3 bases from J, the gap between germline ends came to 12 bases. This CDR3 is 15 amino acids long. From germline, CDR1 is SNHLY and CDR2 FYNNEI. CDR3 DNA: TGTGCCAGCAGTGACTGGGGGTACCTCAATCAGCCCCAGCATTTT. This encodes CASSDWGYLNQPQHF.

The chain employs TRBV7-3 and TRBJ2-5; maybe TRBD2 (5 bases). From germline, CDR1 is SGHTA and CDR2 FQGTGA. The V end lost 3 bases, the J end lost 4 bases, and 9 bases lay between the germline ends. The CDR3 consists of 13 residues. This CDR3 is CASSLGSTETQYF. The DNA for the CDR3 is TGTGCCAGCAGCTTGGGGAGTACAGAGACCCAGTACTTC.

This clonotype was seen at least ten times. Being one base from a much bigger clone, this may be a read error. The chain carries TRBV11-2 and TRBJ2-7; D might be TRBD1 (6 bases). CDR3 length: 13 residues. The germline CDR1 and CDR2 sequences are SGHAT and FQNNGV. V dropped 0 bases and J dropped 9 bases, with 12 bases sitting between them. Here the CDR3 DNA reads TGTGCCAGCAGCTTAGAGGGGGCTGGTGGGCAGTACTTC. It yields the protein CASSLEGAGGQYF.

This clonotype was counted ten times or more. The chain has TRBV12-3 or TRBV12-4 and TRBJ1-2; D is possibly TRBD1 (6 bases). Trimming pared 0 bases from V and 4 bases from J, leaving 9 bases between. The CDR3 totals 14 residues. The CDR3 DNA reads as TGTGCCAGCAGTTTAGCAAGGGGGTTCTATGGCTACACCTTC. Encoded protein: CASSLARGFYGYTF.

This clonotype was seen at least ten times. This sequence joins TRBV18 and TRBJ1-5; TRBD1 matches 8 bases. The trim removed 6 bases at V and 7 bases at J, leaving 5 bases unmatched. The CDR3 contains 13 residues. Germline V gene lookup returns CDR1 KGHSH and CDR2 LQKENI. CDR3 region: CASSDRDGQPQHF. The CDR3 DNA reads as TGTGCCAGCTCGGACAGGGATGGGCAGCCCCAGCATTTT.

This clonotype was found many times. CDR3 in amino acids: CASSEGQGYRPQHF. The CDR3 nucleotides are TGTGCCAGCAGCGAGGGACAGGGATATAGGCCCCAGCATTTT. J is TRBJ1-5 and V is TRBV9; 9 bases line up with TRBD1. This CDR3 has 14 residues. The germline CDR1 and CDR2 sequences are SGDLS and YYNGEE. V lost 3 bases and J lost 9; bases outside the gene matches: 7.

The rearrangement joins TRBV6-2 or TRBV6-3 to TRBJ2-5, with TRBD2 matching 9 bases. The germline V gene has CDR1 MNHEY and CDR2 SVGEGT. Unmatched junction bases numbered 8, after V lost 5 bases and J lost 7 bases. The CDR3 totals 14 residues. Here the CDR3 reads CASSDLAGRGTQYF. CDR3 DNA: TGTGCCAGCAGTGATCTAGCGGGGAGGGGGACCCAGTACTTC.

The CDR3 region has the DNA TGTGCCAGCAGCCTTTGGGAAGGCAACACTGAAGCTTTCTTT. Translated, it gives CASSLWEGNTEAFF. The chain is built from TRBV7-9 and TRBJ1-1; the D is unclear. In germline, CDR1 is SEHNR, CDR2 FQNEAQ (reference sequence). Trimming removed 5 bases from V and 2 bases from J, with 12 bases in between. The CDR3 extends over 14 amino acids.

This clonotype appeared many times. The chain couples TRBV11-2 to TRBJ2-7; 8 nucleotides line up with TRBD1. J gave up 3 bases and V 4 bases, and 8 bases lay outside the gene matches. Germline-derived CDR1 and CDR2 are SGHAT and FQNNGV. This CDR3 comprises 15 residues. CDR3 in DNA: TGTGCCAGCAGCTGGGGGACAGGATCCCTCTACGAGCAGTACTTC. Amino acids: CASSWGTGSLYEQYF.

J is TRBJ1-2 and V is TRBV4-1; 9 bases are a match to TRBD1. Looked up from germline, CDR1 is MGHRA and CDR2 is YSYEKL. The ends lost 1 base at V and 4 bases at J; junction bases unmatched: 16. The CDR3 runs 19 residues. The chain's CDR3 is CASSQGGLGQGPVAYGYTF. DNA for the CDR3: TGCGCCAGCAGCCAAGGGGGTTTGGGACAGGGCCCAGTGGCCTATGGCTACACCTTC.

This clonotype was seen repeatedly, ten times or more. The chain employs TRBV12-3 or TRBV12-4 and TRBJ1-5; 10 nucleotides line up with TRBD1. J was trimmed by 9 bases and V by 6 bases; bases with no gene match: 11. The CDR3 loop spans 15 amino acids. CDR3 coding DNA: TGTGCCAGCAGCGCCGGGACAGGGGCGCTTCGGCCCCAGCATTTT. Translation gives CASSAGTGALRPQHF.

This clonotype has at least ten counts. The chain couples TRBV28 to TRBJ2-7; D gene ambiguous. Trimming left V 3 bases short and J 0 bases short, with 9 bases between. CDR1 MDHEN and CDR2 SYDVKM come from the germline V gene. There are 14 residues in the CDR3. The CDR3 spells CASSLTGRSYEQYF. The CDR3 nucleotides read TGTGCCAGCAGTTTGACGGGTCGCTCCTACGAGCAGTACTTC.

This clonotype was observed many times. The V and J genes are TRBV29-1 and TRBJ1-1; no firm D call. This CDR3 has 12 amino acids. Per the germline V gene, CDR1 is SQVTM and CDR2 is ANQGSEA. Trimming pared 6 bases from V and 1 base from J, leaving 9 bases between. The CDR3 bases are TGCAGCGTGAGTCCGGGGAACACTGAAGCTTTCTTT. Amino acids: CSVSPGNTEAFF. The full variable domain, in which reference TRBV29-1 and TRBJ1-1 provide the parts outside the CDR3, is SAVISQKPSRDICQRGTSLTIQCQVDSQVTMMFWYRQQPGQSLTLIATANQGSEATYESGFVIDKFPISRPNLTFSTLTVSNMSPEDSSIYLCSVSPGNTEAFFGQGTRLTVV.

This clonotype was recorded many times. This chain connects TRBV6-1 to TRBJ2-5, with a tentative D call TRBD1 (6 bases). Germline V gene data show CDR1 as MNHNS and CDR2 as SASEGT. V lost 5 bases and J 1 base, leaving 32 bases between the germline ends. The CDR3 has 21 residues. The CDR3 region has the DNA TGTGCCAGCAGTCAAACTGTTCTTTTAACGGACAGTTGGCAGTCCCAAGAGACCCAGTACTTC. This encodes CASSQTVLLTDSWQSQETQYF.

In the case of this clonotype: This sequence may be a read error, since a much larger clone differs from it by one base. The chain has TRBV19 and TRBJ2-4; the D gene is possibly TRBD2 (5 bases). Germline V gene lookup returns CDR1 LNHDA and CDR2 SQIVND (reference sequence). The CDR3 spans 14 residues. The CDR3 region has the DNA TGTGCCGGTAGTATGAGGGCGGCCAGGAGCATTCAGTACTTC. Its translation is CAGSMRAARSIQYF.